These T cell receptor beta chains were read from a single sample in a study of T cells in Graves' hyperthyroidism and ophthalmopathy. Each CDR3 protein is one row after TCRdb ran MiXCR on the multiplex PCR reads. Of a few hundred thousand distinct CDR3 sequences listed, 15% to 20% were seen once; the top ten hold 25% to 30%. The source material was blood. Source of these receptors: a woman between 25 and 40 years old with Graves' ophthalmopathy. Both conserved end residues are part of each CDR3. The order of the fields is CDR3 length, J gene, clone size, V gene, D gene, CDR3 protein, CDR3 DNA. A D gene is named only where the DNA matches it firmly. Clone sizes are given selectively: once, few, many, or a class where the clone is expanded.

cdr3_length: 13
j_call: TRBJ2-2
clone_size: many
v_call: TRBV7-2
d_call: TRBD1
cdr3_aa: CASSSQGTGELFF
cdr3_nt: TGTGCCAGCAGCTCACAGGGGACCGGGGAGCTGTTTTTT

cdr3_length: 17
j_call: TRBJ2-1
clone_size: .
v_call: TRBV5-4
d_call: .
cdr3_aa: CASSSRVSQSSCNEQFF
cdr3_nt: TGTGCCAGCAGCTCCCGGGTTTCACAGAGCTCCTGCAATGAGCAGTTCTTC

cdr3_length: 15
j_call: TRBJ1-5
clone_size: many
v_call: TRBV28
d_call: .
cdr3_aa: CASRRDSSPAQPQHF
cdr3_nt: TGTGCCAGCAGAAGGGACTCCTCTCCGGCTCAGCCCCAGCATTTT

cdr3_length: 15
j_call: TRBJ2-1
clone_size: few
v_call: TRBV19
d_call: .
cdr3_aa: CASSIEWDRYNEQFF
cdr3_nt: TGTGCCAGTAGTATAGAGTGGGACCGCTACAATGAGCAGTTCTTC

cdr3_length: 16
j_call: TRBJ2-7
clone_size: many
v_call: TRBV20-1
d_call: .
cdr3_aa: CSANPPLDGTIREQYF
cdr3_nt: TGCAGTGCCAACCCTCCACTGGACGGGACCATCCGCGAGCAGTACTTC

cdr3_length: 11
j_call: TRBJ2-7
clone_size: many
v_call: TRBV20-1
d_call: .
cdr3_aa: CSAREAFEQYF
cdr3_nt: TGCAGTGCTAGAGAGGCTTTTGAGCAGTACTTC

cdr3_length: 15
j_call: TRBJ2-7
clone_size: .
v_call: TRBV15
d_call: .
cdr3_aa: CATSRDRGPPYEQYF
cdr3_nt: TGTGCCACCAGCAGAGATCGGGGGCCCCCCTACGAGCAGTACTTC

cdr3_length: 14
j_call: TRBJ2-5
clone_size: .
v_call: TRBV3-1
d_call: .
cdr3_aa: CASRQVVNQETQYF
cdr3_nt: TGTGCCAGCAGGCAAGTCGTCAACCAAGAGACCCAGTACTTC

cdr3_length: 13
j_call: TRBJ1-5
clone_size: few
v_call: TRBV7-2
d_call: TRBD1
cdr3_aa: CASSSNAGGAQHF
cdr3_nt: TGTGCCAGCAGCTCGAACGCAGGGGGAGCCCAGCATTTT

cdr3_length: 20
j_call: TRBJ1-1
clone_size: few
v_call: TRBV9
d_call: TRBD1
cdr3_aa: CASSVGAQGGAGSQNTEAFF
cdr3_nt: TGTGCCAGCAGCGTAGGTGCTCAGGGGGGCGCGGGGTCGCAGAATACTGAAGCTTTCTTT

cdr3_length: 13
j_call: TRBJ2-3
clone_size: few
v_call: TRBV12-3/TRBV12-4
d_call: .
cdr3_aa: CASSLLGRDTQYF
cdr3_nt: TGTGCCAGCAGTTTGTTGGGCCGGGATACGCAGTATTTT

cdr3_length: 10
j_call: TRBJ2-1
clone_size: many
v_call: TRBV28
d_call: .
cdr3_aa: CASADHEQFF
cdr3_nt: TGTGCCAGCGCTGATCATGAGCAGTTCTTC

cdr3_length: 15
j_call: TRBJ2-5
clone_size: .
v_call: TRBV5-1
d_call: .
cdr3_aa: CASRLEGSDGETQYF
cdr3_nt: TGCGCCAGCAGGTTGGAGGGGAGCGACGGAGAAACCCAGTACTTC

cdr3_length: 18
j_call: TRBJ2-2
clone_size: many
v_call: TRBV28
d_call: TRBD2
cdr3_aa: CASSLPTTSGLNTGELFF
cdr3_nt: TGTGCCAGCAGTTTACCAACCACTAGCGGCTTGAACACCGGGGAGCTGTTTTTT

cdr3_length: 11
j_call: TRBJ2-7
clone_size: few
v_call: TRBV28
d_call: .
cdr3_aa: CASSFYDEQYF
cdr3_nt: TGTGCCAGCAGTTTCTACGACGAGCAGTACTTC

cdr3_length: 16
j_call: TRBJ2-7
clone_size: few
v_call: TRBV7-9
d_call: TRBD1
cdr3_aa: CASSLSRDRGTYEQYF
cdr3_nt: TGTGCCAGCAGCTTATCACGGGACAGGGGCACCTACGAGCAGTACTTC

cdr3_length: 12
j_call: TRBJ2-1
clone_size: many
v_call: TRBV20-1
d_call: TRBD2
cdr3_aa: CSTLAGPNEQFF
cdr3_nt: TGCAGTACTCTAGCGGGGCCGAATGAGCAGTTCTTC

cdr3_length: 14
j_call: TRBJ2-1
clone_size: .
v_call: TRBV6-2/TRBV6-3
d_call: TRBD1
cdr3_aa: CASSTTGAYNEQFF
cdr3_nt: TGTGCCAGCAGCACCACAGGGGCCTACAATGAGCAGTTCTTC

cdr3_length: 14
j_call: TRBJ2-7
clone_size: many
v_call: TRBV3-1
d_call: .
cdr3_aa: CASRPQGFGYEQYF
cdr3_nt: TGTGCCAGCAGACCACAGGGATTTGGGTACGAGCAGTACTTC

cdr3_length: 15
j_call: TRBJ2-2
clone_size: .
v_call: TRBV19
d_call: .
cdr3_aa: CASSIDQRNTGELFF
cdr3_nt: TGTGCCAGTAGTATAGATCAGCGCAACACCGGGGAGCTGTTTTTT

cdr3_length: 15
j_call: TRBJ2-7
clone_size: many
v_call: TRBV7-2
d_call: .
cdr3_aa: CASRPLGGLIHEQYF
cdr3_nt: TGTGCCAGCAGACCACTCGGGGGGCTGATCCACGAGCAGTACTTC

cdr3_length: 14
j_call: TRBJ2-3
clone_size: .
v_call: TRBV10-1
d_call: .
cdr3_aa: CASSGPGVTDTQYF
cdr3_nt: TGCGCCAGCAGCGGGCCGGGGGTCACAGATACGCAGTATTTT

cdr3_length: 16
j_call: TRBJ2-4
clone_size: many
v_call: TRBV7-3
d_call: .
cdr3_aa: CASSRPGASDKNIQYF
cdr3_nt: TGTGCCAGCAGCCGTCCGGGAGCATCGGACAAAAACATTCAGTACTTC

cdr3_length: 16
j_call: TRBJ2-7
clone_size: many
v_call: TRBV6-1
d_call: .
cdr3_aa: CASSQGGGGGPYEQYF
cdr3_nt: TGTGCCAGCAGCCAGGGGGGAGGCGGGGGACCCTACGAGCAGTACTTC

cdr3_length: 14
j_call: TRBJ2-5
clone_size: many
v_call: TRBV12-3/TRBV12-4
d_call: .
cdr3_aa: CASMFQGLGETQYF
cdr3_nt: TGTGCCAGCATGTTTCAGGGGCTCGGGGAGACCCAGTACTTC

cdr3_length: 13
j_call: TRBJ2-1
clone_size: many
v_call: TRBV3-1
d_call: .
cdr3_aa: CASSQGEGTQQFF
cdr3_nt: TGTGCCAGCAGCCAAGGAGAAGGGACACAGCAGTTCTTC

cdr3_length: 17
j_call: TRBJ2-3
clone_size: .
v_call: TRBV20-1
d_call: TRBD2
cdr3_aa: CSARSTSGRAVTDTQYF
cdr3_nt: TGCAGTGCTAGATCGACTAGCGGGAGGGCCGTCACAGATACGCAGTATTTT

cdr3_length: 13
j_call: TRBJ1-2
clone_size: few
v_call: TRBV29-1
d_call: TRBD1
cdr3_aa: CSVARTGGFGYTF
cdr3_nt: TGCAGCGTTGCCCGAACAGGGGGCTTTGGCTACACCTTC

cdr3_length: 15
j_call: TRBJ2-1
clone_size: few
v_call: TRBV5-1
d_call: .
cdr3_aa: CASSLAIPVGNEQFF
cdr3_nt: TGCGCCAGCAGCTTGGCTATCCCGGTGGGGAATGAGCAGTTCTTC

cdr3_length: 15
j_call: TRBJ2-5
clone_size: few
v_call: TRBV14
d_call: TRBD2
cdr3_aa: CASSLWTSAQETQYF
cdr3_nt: TGTGCCAGCAGCCTCTGGACTAGCGCCCAAGAGACCCAGTACTTC

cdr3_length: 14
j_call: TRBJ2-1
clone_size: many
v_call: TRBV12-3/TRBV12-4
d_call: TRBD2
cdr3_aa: CASRPGTSNSEQFF
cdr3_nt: TGTGCCAGCAGACCCGGGACTAGCAATAGTGAGCAGTTCTTC

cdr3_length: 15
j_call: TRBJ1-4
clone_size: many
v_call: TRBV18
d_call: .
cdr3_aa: CASSPRQGQGEKLFF
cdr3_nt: TGTGCCAGCTCACCACGGCAGGGGCAAGGTGAAAAACTGTTTTTT